Below, one TCR beta chain is given with its context. The target antigen is unknown. The PCR was carried out with 60 Vbeta primers and 13 Jbeta primers. Sequencing was performed with immunoSEQ multiplex PCR; in TCRdb, only in-frame clones are kept and a portion is missing. Of 150,000 to 180,000 clones in the sample, 80% are singletons; the top ten hold roughly 13%. The record originates from a study of cytomegalovirus exposure and HLA in healthy donors. Across the whole study: In an early release, HLA-typed donors contributed some 82 million unique TCR sequences. Findings and limits, study-wide: According to the study, 160 or so TCR beta chains were cytomegalovirus-associated. Most of the CMV-associated TCR beta chains (in a later analysis) appeared to be HLA-restricted. It was in a later analysis that TCR association rates were seen to vary by HLA locus, highest for DRB1 and lowest for HLA-C.

The sequence was obtained from a man aged 25 to 45 in good health and CMV-seropositive. Sequenced sample: PBMCs.

The CDR3 sequence is CASSGGQGARGYTF. For the CDR3, the DNA is TGTGCCAGCAGCGGTGGGCAGGGGGCGAGGGGCTACACCTTC. V and J are TRBV28 and TRBJ1-2; 8 positions agree with TRBD1. This CDR3 contains 14 residues. Per germline, CDR1 MDHEN and CDR2 SYDVKM. Germline trimming cut 6 bases from V and 8 bases from J; bases unmatched to any gene: 11.